The text below deals with one T cell receptor (beta chain). Its target is not known. An assay was performed, and its level was deep. Genomic DNA of every subset was divided equally among multiple immunoSEQ plates. In the original processing: There were no quality scores in the junction-only immunoSEQ sequences, so filtering differed. Sequencing was performed with immunoSEQ multiplex PCR; in TCRdb, only in-frame clones are kept and a portion is missing. Clone size and V and J calls were adopted from that table, with D and trimming inferred from the DNA. The table records roughly 1.5 million clones, 98% of them present only once. The sample is drawn from a study of shared clonotypes between healthy human individuals. Overall study results and limits: Relative to memory subsets, naive subsets generally showed larger estimated richness.

CDR3 length: 16 residues. The germline V gene encodes CDR1 MDHEN and CDR2 SYDVKM. V lost 7 bases to trimming and J lost 5 bases, with 24 bases between them. The chain couples TRBV28 to TRBJ2-7, with no clear D. Sequenced material: naive CD4+ T cells sorted from blood. Sample subset: CD45RA+ positively selected. The receptor's source is a man aged 25-40 years in good health. The CDR3 DNA sequence: TGTGCCAGCACCTTAGGGTGGCACGGGTGGGTTAACGAGCAGTACTTC. This gives the protein CASTLGWHGWVNEQYF.